These T cell receptor beta chains were read from a single sample in a study of human T cells and chemical hapten exposure. MiXCR was run by TCRdb on the RACE reads, yielding one entry per CDR3 protein. Of 80,000 to 95,000 distinct CDR3 sequences detected, approximately 11% appear once; the ten largest clones hold roughly 4.2%. Sequenced material: whole blood, taken in connection with sensitization to the hapten diphenylcyclopropenone (DPC). The receptors come from a woman aged 45-59 years with alopecia areata. Some clones in this sample may be carry-over from other donors' samples. Each CDR3 is given without its conserved first and last residue.

TRBV7-2	TRBJ2-7	ASSYRRGPSTSYEQY
TRBV29-1	TRBJ2-1	SAVAGGPGDEQF
TRBV29-1	TRBJ2-3	SVEVNRGTDTQY
TRBV6-5	TRBJ2-2	ASSYSNQGAISGELF
TRBV6-5	TRBJ1-5	ASSPQYSNQPQH
TRBV29-1	TRBJ2-1	SVETGTGRNEQF
TRBV27	TRBJ1-3	ASRSSYSPRQGSSGNTIY
TRBV7-6	TRBJ2-7	ASSVDSRYEQY
TRBV28	TRBJ1-2	ATADYGYT
TRBV2	TRBJ1-5	ATRGGFGNQPQH
TRBV7-9	TRBJ1-2	ASSPWTGSYGYT
TRBV28	TRBJ2-7	ASSLEDYEQY
TRBV6-2/TRBV6-3	TRBJ2-7	ASSDLRGSYEQY
TRBV23-1	TRBJ2-3	ASSVRGGGTDTQY
TRBV7-8	TRBJ2-4	ASSSLPTGALAKNIQY
TRBV5-1	TRBJ2-3	ASRLGPRDTQY
TRBV7-8	TRBJ2-1	ASSFQLTLAGVWDEQF
TRBV9	TRBJ2-1	ASSVVTDRTKALSYNEQF
TRBV5-4	TRBJ2-1	ASSRQQGLSYNEQF
TRBV19	TRBJ2-7	ASSMYNSYEQY
TRBV7-2	TRBJ2-2	ASSSPPGGPGSGELF
TRBV18	TRBJ2-7	ASSQGLVYEQY
TRBV2	TRBJ1-2	ASRRQGSGYT
TRBV20-1	TRBJ1-6	SARDQGPPLH
TRBV12-3/TRBV12-4	TRBJ1-2	ASTTGFGYT
TRBV12-3/TRBV12-4	TRBJ2-5	AGTPSRETQY
TRBV20-1	TRBJ2-1	SARPGESYNEQF
TRBV7-9	TRBJ1-2	ASSLAPDSNYGYT
TRBV5-5	TRBJ1-2	ASSLEWGAVNYGYT
TRBV27	TRBJ1-5	ASSSLLSLAGPNSNQPQH
TRBV4-3	TRBJ1-1	ASGDRVGSEAF
TRBV7-2	TRBJ1-1	ASSPTQGRTEAF
TRBV30	TRBJ2-2	AWSTRIFRDRGTNTGELF
TRBV7-3	TRBJ1-2	ASSSAGQGDYGYT
TRBV2	TRBJ2-3	ASSEIGTPRGLADTQY
TRBV28	TRBJ2-3	ASGTRDTQY
TRBV6-2/TRBV6-3	TRBJ2-5	ASSYSRVQETQY
TRBV2	TRBJ2-1	ASSGASGRIYEQF
TRBV20-1	TRBJ2-1	SAREKRGYNEQF
TRBV28	TRBJ2-3	ASRYQGISTDTQY
TRBV5-1	TRBJ2-2	ASSLDWAGELF
TRBV18	TRBJ1-5	ASSPYGDGQPQH
TRBV20-1	TRBJ2-7	SARGKQRVISYEQY
TRBV20-1	TRBJ2-3	SGGTTDTQY
TRBV6-2/TRBV6-3	TRBJ2-1	ASILGGPSYNEQF
TRBV7-9	TRBJ1-4	ASSILGTGARNEKLF
TRBV7-9	TRBJ1-4	ASSTRTGGNEKLF
TRBV6-2/TRBV6-3	TRBJ1-5	ASKTGHQPQH
TRBV7-2	TRBJ1-1	ASSLVGRGPTEAF
TRBV9	TRBJ2-1	ASSPGFDEQF
TRBV6-2/TRBV6-3	TRBJ2-3	ASSLGQYTDTQY
TRBV28	TRBJ1-1	ASSYGWTEAF
TRBV12-3/TRBV12-4	TRBJ1-5	ASSFWTGGGNQPQH
TRBV27	TRBJ1-1	ASRRSANTEAF
TRBV27	TRBJ2-7	ASSLGPRTGSYEQY
TRBV7-6	TRBJ2-1	ASSLAGTGMGNEQF
TRBV11-2	TRBJ2-7	ASSSLTGNSYEQY
TRBV10-1	TRBJ1-4	ASSLGTGENEKLF